Listed below are T cell receptor beta chains from one sample, sequenced in a study of spatial heterogeneity in lung cancer. MiXCR was run by TCRdb on the 5' RACE reads, yielding one entry per CDR3 protein. The table includes some 53,000 distinct CDR3 sequences, 6% to 9% detected once. The sequences come from PBMCs, collected at surgery. These receptors came from a female donor with early-stage non-small cell lung cancer. Each CDR3 is given without its conserved first and last residue. The order of the fields is D gene, CDR3 length, V gene, CDR3 protein. D genes are given only for firm matches.

>.|13|TRBV18
ASSQLTAPTDTQY
>TRBD2|15|TRBV6-1
ASSVYGGFANTGELF
>.|11|TRBV7-2
ASSSSTVYEAF
>TRBD2|14|TRBV5-1
ASSPGASGGYNEQF
>.|13|TRBV16
ASSPRPDLSYEQY
>TRBD1|15|TRBV18
ASSPPGWDSPAYEQY
>.|13|TRBV15
ATSRAGGKDGGAF
>TRBD1|11|TRBV20-1
SASRQGIYGYT
>.|13|TRBV7-8
ASSLGRGRDEKLF
>TRBD1|13|TRBV2
ASSDPARGPVEQY
>TRBD2|18|TRBV2
ASEGSLGLAGNRVKNIQY
>.|10|TRBV9
ASSVGQETQY
>TRBD1|11|TRBV29-1
SVDQGAHTEAF
>.|9|TRBV28
ASSSLPGYT
>TRBD2|13|TRBV20-1
SARDSGGPTETQY
>.|13|TRBV5-1
ASMTNSLITDTQY
>.|11|TRBV12-3/TRBV12-4
ASSPTYTDTQY
>TRBD1|15|TRBV28
ASKAGQGALGANVLT
>.|11|TRBV2
ASSPEGAYEQY
>.|10|TRBV2
ASMGYQETQY
>.|11|TRBV20-1
SAARDPTYEQY
>.|12|TRBV27
ASSLRDGTYEQY
>.|12|TRBV20-1
SASLGGSYNEQF
>TRBD1|10|TRBV28
ATWAGGGGYT
>.|9|TRBV30
AWSAGETQY
>.|10|TRBV29-1
SVEGAGTEAF
>.|12|TRBV7-6
ASSSRSGYNEQF
>.|13|TRBV3-1
ASSQEQPGAGTQY
>.|13|TRBV27
ASSLVSGSNQPQH
>.|9|TRBV6-5
ASRGNTEAF
>.|11|TRBV2
ASSQELKEKLF
>TRBD1|13|TRBV5-4
ASSFGTGVTDTQY
>.|10|TRBV29-1
SVGDIDNEQF
>.|11|TRBV7-3
ASSLLDTDTQY
>.|11|TRBV5-1
ASSFRTNNEQF
>.|12|TRBV7-9
ASSPRDTSYEQY
>.|11|TRBV28
ASSTPPPGAQY
>.|14|TRBV20-1
SATGGSARRGTEAF
>TRBD1|11|TRBV20-1
SARHRGIQPQH
>.|14|TRBV28
ASSLSIQGGGETQY
>.|14|TRBV28
ASLHAFRGGDTEAF
>.|15|TRBV20-1
SARPRKWGGMSEKLF
>.|11|TRBV28
ASSLNSPDTQY